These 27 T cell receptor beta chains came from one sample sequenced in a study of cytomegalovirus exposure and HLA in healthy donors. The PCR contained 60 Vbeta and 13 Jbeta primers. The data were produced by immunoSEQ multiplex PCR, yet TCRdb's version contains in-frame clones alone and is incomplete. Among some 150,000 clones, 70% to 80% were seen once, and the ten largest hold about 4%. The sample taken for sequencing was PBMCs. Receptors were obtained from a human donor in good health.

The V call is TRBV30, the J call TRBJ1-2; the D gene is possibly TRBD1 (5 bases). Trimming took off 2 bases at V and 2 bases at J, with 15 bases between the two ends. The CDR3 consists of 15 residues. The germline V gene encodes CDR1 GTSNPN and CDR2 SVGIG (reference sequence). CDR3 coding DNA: TGTGCCTGGAGTCTCTCCCTCGGGGGGAACTATGGCTACACCTTC. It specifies CAWSLSLGGNYGYTF.

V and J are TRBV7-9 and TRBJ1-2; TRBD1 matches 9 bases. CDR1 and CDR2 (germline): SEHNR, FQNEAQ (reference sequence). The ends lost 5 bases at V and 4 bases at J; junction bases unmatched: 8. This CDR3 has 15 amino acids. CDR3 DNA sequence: TGTGCCAGCAGCGGACAGGGGAATCGAGGCTATGGCTACACCTTC. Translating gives CASSGQGNRGYGYTF.

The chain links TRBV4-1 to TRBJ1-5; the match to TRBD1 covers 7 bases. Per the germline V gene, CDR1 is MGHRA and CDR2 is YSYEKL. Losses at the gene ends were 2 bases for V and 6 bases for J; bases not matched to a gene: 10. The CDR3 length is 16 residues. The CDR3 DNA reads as TGCGCCAGCAGCCAATTCGGACAGGCTAATAGTCAGCCCCAGCATTTT. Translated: CASSQFGQANSQPQHF.

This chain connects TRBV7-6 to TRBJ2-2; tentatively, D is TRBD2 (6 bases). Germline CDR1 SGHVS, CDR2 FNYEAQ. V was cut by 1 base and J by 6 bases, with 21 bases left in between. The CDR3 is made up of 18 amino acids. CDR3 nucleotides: TGTGCCAGCAGCTTAGGAACGGGAGTAGGTTGGGTCGCCGGGGAGCTGTTTTTT. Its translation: CASSLGTGVGWVAGELFF.

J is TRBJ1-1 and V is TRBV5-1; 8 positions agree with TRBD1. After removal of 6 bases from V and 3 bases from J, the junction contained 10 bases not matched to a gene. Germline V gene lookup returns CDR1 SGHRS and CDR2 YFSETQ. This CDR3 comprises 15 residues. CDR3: CASTPGGIFYTEAFF. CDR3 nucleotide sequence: TGCGCCAGCACTCCAGGGGGCATCTTTTACACTGAAGCTTTCTTT.

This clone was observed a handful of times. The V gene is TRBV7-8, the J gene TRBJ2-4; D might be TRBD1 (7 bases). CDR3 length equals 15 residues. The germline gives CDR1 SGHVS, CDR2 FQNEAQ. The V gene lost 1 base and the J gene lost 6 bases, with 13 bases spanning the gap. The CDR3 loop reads CASSLVTRGANIQYF. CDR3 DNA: TGTGCCAGCAGCTTAGTAACCAGGGGGGCAAACATTCAGTACTTC.

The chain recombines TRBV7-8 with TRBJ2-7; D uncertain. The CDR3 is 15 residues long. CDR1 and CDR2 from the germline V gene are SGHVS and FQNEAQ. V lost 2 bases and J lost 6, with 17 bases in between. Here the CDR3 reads CASSLLGGFDGEQYF. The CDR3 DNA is TGTGCCAGCAGCTTACTAGGTGGCTTCGATGGCGAGCAGTACTTC.

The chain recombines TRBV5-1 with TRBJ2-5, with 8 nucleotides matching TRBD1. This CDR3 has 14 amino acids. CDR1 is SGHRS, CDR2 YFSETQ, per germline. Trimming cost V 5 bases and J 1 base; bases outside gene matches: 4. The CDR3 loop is CASRPTGGQETQYF. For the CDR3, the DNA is TGCGCCAGCAGGCCTACAGGGGGCCAAGAGACCCAGTACTTC.

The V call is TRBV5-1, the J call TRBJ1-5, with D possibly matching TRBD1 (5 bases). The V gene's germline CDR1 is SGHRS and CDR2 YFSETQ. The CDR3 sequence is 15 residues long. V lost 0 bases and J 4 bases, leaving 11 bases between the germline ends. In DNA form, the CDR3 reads TGCGCCAGCAGCTTGGCTGGACAAACTAATCAGCCCCAGCATTTT. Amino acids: CASSLAGQTNQPQHF.

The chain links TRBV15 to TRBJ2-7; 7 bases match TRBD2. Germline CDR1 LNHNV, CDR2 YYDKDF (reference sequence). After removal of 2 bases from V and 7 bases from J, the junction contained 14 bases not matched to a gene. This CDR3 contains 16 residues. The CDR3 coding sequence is TGTGCCACCAGCAGATTGGCCCGAGGGAGGGCCGGGGAGCAGTACTTC. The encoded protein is CATSRLARGRAGEQYF.

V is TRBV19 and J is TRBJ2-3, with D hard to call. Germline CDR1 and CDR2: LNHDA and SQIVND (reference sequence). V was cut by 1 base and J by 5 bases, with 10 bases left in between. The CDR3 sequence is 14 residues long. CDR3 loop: CASSIAAPGDTQYF. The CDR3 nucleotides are TGTGCCAGTAGTATAGCGGCACCGGGAGATACGCAGTATTTT.

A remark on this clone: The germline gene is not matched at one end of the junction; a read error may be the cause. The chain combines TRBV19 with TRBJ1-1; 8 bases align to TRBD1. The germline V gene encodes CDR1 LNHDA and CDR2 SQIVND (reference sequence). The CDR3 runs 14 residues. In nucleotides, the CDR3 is TGTGCCAGTAGCATAGGACAGGGGAACACTGAAGCTTTCTTT. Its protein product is CASSIGQGNTEAFF.

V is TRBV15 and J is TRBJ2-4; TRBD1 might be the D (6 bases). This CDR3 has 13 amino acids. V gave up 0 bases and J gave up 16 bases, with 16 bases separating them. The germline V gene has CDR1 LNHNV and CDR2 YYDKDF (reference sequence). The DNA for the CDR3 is TGTGCCACCAGCAGAGATTTAGTAGCAGGGACATACTTC. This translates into CATSRDLVAGTYF.

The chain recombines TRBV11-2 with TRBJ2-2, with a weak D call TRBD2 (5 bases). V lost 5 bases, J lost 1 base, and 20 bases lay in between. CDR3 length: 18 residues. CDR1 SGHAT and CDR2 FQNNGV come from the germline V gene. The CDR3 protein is CASSRFTPDWKNTGELFF. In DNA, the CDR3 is TGTGCCAGCAGCCGCTTCACCCCGGACTGGAAGAACACCGGGGAGCTGTTTTTT. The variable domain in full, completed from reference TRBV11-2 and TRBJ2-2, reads EAGVAQSPRYKIIEKRQSVAFWCNPISGHATLYWYQQILGQGPKLLIQFQNNGVVDDSQLPKDRFSAERLKGVDSTLKIQPAKLEDSAVYLCASSRFTPDWKNTGELFFGEGSRLTVL.

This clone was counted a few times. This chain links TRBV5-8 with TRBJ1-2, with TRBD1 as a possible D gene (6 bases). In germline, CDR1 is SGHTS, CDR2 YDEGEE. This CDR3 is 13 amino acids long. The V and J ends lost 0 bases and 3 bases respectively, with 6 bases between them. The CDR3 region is CASSLGQDYGYTF. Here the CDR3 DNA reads TGTGCCAGCAGCTTGGGACAGGACTATGGCTACACCTTC.

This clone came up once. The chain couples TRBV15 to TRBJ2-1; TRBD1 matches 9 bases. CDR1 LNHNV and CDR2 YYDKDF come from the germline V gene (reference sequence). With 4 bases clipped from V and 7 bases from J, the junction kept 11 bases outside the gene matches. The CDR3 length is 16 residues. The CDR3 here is CATSKLYRDRDNEQFF. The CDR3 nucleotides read TGTGCCACCAGCAAGCTATATAGGGACAGGGATAATGAGCAGTTCTTC.

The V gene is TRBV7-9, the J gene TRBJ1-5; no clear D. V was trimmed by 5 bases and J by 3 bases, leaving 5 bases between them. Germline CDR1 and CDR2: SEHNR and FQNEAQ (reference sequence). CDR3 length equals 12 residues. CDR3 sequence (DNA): TGTGCCAGCAGCCATCCCAATCAGCCCCAGCATTTT. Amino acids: CASSHPNQPQHF.

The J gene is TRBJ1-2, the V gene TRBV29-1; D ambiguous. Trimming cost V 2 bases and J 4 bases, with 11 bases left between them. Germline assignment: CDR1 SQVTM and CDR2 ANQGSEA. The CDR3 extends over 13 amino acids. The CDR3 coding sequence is TGCAGCGTTGAATACGGGTTAGGCTATGGCTACACCTTC. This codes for CSVEYGLGYGYTF.

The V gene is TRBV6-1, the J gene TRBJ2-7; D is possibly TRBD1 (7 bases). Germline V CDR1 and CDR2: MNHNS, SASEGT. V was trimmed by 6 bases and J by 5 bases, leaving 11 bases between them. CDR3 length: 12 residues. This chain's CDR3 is CASSQGGDEQYF. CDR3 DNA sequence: TGTGCCAGCAGCCAGGGGGGAGACGAGCAGTACTTC.

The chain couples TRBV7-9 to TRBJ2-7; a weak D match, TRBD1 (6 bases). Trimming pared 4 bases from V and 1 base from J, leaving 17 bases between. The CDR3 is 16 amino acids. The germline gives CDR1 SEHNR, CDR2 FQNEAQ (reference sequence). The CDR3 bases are TGTGCCAGCAGCTCTGAGGGACACACTTTTTCCTACGAGCAGTACTTC. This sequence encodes CASSSEGHTFSYEQYF.

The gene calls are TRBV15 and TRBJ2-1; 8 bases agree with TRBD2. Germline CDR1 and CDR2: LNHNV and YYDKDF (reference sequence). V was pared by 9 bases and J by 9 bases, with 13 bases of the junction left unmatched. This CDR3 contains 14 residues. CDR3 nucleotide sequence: TGTGCCACATCGACTGGGACCGCGGGGGGTGAGCAGTTCTTC. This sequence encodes CATSTGTAGGEQFF.

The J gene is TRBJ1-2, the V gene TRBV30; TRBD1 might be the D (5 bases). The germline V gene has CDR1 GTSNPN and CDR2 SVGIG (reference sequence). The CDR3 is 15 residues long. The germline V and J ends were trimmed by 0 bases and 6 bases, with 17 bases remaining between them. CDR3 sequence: CAWSVTTAQDHGYTF. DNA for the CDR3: TGTGCCTGGAGTGTAACGACAGCCCAGGACCATGGCTACACCTTC.

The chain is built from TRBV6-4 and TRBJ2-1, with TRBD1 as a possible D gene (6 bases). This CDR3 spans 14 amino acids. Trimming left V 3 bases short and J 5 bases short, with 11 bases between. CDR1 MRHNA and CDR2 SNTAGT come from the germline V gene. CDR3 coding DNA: TGTGCCAGCAGTGAAGGTTACAGGGACAATGAGCAGTTCTTC. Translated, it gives CASSEGYRDNEQFF.

The CDR3 nucleotides are TGCAGCGTTGGACAGGGTCGCTACGAGCAGTACTTC. It is translated as CSVGQGRYEQYF. The rearrangement uses TRBV29-1 and TRBJ2-7; 7 nucleotides align to TRBD1. The CDR3 consists of 12 residues. V shed 4 bases and J 3 bases; nucleotides not matched to a gene: 3. Germline CDR1 is SQVTM and CDR2 is ANQGSEA.

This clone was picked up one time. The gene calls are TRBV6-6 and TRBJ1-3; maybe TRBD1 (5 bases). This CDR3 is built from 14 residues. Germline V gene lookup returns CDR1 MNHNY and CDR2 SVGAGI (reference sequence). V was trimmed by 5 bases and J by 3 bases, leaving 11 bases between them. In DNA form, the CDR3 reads TGTGCCAGCAGTCAGACGGACATTGGAAACACCATATATTTT. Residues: CASSQTDIGNTIYF.

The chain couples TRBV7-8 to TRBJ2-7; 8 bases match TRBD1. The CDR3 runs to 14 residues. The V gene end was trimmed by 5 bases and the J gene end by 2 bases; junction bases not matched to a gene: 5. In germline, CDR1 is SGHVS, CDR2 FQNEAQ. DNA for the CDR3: TGTGCCAGCAGCCTGAGGACAGGGACCTACGAGCAGTACTTC. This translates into CASSLRTGTYEQYF.

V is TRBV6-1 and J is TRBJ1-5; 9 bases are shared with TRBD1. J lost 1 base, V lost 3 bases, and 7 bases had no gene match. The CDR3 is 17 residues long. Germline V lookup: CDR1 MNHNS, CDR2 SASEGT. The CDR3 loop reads CASSDWGQGMSNQPQHF. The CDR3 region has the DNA TGTGCCAGCAGTGATTGGGGACAGGGCATGAGCAATCAGCCCCAGCATTTT.